This T cell receptor beta chain is from a study of beta chain features in type 1 diabetes. In germline, CDR1 is SGHRS, CDR2 YFSETQ. The junction had 4 bases not matched to a gene; V was cut back by 3 bases and J by 0 bases. CDR3 length: 15 residues. Investigators reverse transcribed all isolated RNA, so they sequenced expressed TCRB transcripts. TCRdb keeps only in-frame clones here, not all; method: immunoSEQ multiplex PCR. There are a few hundred thousand clones in the sample; 11% occur only once, and 1% to 1.5% lies in the top ten. The TCR comes from a man aged 18 to 30 in good health. Sample: central memory CD4+ T cells from blood. V gene TRBV5-1 combines with J gene TRBJ2-3, with 7 bases identical to TRBD2. DNA for the CDR3: TGCGCCAGCAGCTATAGCGGGCGTAGCACAGATACGCAGTATTTT. This codes for CASSYSGRSTDTQYF.